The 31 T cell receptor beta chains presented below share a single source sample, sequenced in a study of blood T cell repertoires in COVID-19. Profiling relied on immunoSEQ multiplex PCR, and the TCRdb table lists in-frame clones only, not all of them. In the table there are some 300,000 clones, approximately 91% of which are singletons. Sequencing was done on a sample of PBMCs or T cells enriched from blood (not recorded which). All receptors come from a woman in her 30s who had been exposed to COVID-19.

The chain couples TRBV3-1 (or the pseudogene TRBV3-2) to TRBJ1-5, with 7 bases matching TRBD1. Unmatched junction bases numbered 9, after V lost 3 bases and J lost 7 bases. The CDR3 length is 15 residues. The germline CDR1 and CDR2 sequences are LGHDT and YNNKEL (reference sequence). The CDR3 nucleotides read TGTGCCAGCAGCCAGACCCAGGGGGGCCGGCAGCCCCAGCATTTT. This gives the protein CASSQTQGGRQPQHF.

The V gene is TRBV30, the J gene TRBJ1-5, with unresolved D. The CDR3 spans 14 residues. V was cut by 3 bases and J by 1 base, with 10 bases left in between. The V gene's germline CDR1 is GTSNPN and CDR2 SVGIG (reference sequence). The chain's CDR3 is CAWRAGESNQPQHF. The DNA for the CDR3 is TGTGCCTGGAGGGCCGGGGAAAGCAATCAGCCCCAGCATTTT.

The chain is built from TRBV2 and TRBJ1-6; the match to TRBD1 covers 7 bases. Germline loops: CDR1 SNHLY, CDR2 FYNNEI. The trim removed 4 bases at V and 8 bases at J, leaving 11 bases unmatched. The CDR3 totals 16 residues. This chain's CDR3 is CASSGVFAGGYSPLHF. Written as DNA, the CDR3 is TGTGCCAGCAGTGGAGTATTTGCAGGGGGGTATTCACCCCTCCACTTT.

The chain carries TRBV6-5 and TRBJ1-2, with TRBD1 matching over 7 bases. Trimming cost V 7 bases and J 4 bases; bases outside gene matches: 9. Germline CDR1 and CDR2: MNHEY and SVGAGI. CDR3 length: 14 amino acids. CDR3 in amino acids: CASMSQGDSYGYTF. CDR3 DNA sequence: TGTGCCAGCATGAGTCAGGGGGATAGCTATGGCTACACCTTC.

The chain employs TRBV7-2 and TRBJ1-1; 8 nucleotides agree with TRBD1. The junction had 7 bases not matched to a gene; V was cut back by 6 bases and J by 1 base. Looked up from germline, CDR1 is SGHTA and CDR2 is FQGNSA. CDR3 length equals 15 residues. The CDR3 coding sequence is TGTGCCAGCAGAATTCCGGGACAGGCGAACACTGAAGCTTTCTTT. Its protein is CASRIPGQANTEAFF.

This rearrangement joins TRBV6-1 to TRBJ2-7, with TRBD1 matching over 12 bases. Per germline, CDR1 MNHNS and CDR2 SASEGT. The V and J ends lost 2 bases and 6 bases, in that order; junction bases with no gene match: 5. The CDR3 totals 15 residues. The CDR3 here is CASSETGQGAIEQYF. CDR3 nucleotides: TGTGCCAGCAGTGAAACGGGACAGGGGGCTATCGAGCAGTACTTC.

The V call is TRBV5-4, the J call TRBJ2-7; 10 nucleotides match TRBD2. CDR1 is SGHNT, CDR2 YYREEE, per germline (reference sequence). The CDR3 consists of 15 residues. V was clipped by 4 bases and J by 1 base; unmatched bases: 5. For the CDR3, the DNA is TGTGCCAGCAGCAGGACTAGCGGCCTTTCCTACGAGCAGTACTTC. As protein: CASSRTSGLSYEQYF.

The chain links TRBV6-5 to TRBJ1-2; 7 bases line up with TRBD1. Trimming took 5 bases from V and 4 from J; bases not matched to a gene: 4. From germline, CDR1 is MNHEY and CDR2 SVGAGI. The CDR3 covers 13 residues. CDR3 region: CASSTGTVYGYTF. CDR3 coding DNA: TGTGCCAGCAGTACCGGGACAGTCTATGGCTACACCTTC.

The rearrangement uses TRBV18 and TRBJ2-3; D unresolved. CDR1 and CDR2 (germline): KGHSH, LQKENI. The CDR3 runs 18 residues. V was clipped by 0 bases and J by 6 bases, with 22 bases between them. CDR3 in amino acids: CASSPPAAGSLVGDTQYF. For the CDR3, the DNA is TGTGCCAGCTCACCACCGGCCGCAGGCAGCCTTGTTGGCGATACGCAGTATTTT.

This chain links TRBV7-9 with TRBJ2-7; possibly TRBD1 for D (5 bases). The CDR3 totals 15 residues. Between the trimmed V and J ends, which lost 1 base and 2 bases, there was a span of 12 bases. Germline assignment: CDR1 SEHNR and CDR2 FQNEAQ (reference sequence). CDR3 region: CASSLEKGDPYEQYF. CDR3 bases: TGTGCCAGCAGCTTAGAAAAAGGGGATCCCTACGAGCAGTACTTC.

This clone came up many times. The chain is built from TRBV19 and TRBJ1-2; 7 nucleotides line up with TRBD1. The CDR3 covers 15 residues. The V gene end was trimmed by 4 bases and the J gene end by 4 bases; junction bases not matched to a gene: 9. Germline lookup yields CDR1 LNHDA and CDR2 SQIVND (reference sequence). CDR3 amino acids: CASSTRDSLFYGYTF. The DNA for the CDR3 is TGTGCCAGTAGTACCCGGGACAGCCTCTTCTATGGCTACACCTTC.

The CDR3 here is CASSPGQFKGEQYF. CDR3 nucleotides: TGTGCCAGCAGCCCGGGACAGTTTAAAGGAGAGCAGTACTTC. The chain links TRBV9 to TRBJ2-7; 7 bases line up with TRBD1. The germline gives CDR1 SGDLS, CDR2 YYNGEE. The CDR3 extends over 14 amino acids. J lost 7 bases, V lost 4 bases, and 11 bases had no gene match.

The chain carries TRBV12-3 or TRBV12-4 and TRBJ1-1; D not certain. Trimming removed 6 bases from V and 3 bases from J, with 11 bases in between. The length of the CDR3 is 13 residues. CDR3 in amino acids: CASRSDHYTEAFF. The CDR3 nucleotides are TGTGCCAGCAGGAGCGACCATTACACTGAAGCTTTCTTT.

The CDR3 reads CASSDNRWTGELFF. The CDR3 coding sequence is TGTGCCAGCAGTGATAACAGATGGACCGGGGAGCTGTTTTTT. The gene calls are TRBV25-1 and TRBJ2-2; D gene uncertain. Trimming shortened V by 3 bases and J by 5 bases, and 10 bases separated the two germline ends. This CDR3 has 14 amino acids. CDR1 MGHDK and CDR2 SYGVNS come from the germline V gene.

As DNA, the CDR3 is TGTGCCAGCAGTCAGACAGGGGTTGGTTTGATACCCCTCCACTTT. Protein product: CASSQTGVGLIPLHF. V and J are TRBV2 and TRBJ1-6, with 8 nucleotides matching TRBD1. The length of the CDR3 is 15 residues. Trimming took 5 bases from V and 12 from J; bases not matched to a gene: 12. CDR1 is SNHLY, CDR2 FYNNEI, per germline.

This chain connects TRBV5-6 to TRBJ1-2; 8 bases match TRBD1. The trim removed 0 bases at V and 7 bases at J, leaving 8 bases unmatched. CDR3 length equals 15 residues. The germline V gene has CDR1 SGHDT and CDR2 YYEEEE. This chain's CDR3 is CASSLETGELGGYTF. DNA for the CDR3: TGTGCCAGCAGCTTGGAGACAGGGGAACTGGGTGGCTACACCTTC. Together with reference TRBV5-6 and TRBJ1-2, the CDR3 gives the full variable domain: DAGVTQSPTHLIKTRGQQVTLRCSPKSGHDTVSWYQQALGQGPQFIFQYYEEEERQRGNFPDRFSGHQFPNYSSELNVNALLLGDSALYLCASSLETGELGGYTFGSGTRLTVV.

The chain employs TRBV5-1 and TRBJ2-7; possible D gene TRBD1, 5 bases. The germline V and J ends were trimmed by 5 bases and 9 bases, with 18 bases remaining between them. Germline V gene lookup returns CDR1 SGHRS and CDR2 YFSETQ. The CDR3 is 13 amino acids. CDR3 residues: CASSAWQGIGQYF. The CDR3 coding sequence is TGCGCCAGCAGTGCGTGGCAGGGCATCGGGCAGTACTTC.

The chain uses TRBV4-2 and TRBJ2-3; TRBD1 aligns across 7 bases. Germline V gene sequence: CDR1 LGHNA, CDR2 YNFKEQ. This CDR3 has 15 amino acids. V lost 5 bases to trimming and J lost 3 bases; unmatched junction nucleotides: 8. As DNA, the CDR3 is TGTGCCAGCAGCGAAAGACAGGGAGTGACAGATACGCAGTATTTT. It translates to CASSERQGVTDTQYF.

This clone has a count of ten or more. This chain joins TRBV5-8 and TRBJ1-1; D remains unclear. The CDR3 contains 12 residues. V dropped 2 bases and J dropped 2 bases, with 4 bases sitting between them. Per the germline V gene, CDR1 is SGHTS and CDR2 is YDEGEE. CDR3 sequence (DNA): TGTGCCAGCAGCTTCACAAACACTGAAGCTTTCTTT. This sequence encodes CASSFTNTEAFF.

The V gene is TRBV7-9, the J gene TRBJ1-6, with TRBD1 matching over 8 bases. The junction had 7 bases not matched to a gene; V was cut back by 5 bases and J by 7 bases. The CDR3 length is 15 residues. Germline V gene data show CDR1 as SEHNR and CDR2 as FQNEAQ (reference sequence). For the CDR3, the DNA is TGTGCCAGCAGCACACTCAGGGGGCTCAATTCACCCCTCCACTTT. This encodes CASSTLRGLNSPLHF.

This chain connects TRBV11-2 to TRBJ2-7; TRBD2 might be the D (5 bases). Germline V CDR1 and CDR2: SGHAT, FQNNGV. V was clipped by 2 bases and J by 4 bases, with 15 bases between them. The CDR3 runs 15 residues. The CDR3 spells CASSLTEGSAYEQYF. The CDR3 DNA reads TGTGCCAGCAGCTTAACCGAGGGTTCGGCTTACGAGCAGTACTTC.

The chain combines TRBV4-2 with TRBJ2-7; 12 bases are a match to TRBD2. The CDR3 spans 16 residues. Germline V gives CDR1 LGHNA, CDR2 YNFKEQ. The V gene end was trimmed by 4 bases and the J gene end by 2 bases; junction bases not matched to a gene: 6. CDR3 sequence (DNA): TGTGCCAGCAGCCCACTAGCGGGGGGCCTAACCTACGAGCAGTACTTC. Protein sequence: CASSPLAGGLTYEQYF.

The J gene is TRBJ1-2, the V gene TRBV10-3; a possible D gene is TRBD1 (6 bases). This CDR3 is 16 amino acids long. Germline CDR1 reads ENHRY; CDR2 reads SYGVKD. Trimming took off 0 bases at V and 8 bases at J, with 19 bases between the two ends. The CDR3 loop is CAISESTEGRGRGYTF. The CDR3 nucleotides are TGTGCCATCAGTGAGTCGACTGAGGGCAGGGGTAGGGGCTACACCTTC.

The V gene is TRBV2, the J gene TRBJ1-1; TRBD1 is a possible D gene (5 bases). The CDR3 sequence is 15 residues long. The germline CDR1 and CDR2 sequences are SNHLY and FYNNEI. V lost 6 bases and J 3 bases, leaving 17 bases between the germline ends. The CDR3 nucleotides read TGTGCCAGCAGGGAAACAGGAATCACCTACACTGAAGCTTTCTTT. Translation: CASRETGITYTEAFF.

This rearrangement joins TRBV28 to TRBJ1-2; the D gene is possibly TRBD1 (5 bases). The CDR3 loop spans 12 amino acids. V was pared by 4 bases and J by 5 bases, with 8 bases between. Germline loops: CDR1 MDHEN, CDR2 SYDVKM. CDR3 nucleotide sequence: TGTGCCAGCAGTTGGGGACTTTATGGCTACACCTTC. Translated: CASSWGLYGYTF.

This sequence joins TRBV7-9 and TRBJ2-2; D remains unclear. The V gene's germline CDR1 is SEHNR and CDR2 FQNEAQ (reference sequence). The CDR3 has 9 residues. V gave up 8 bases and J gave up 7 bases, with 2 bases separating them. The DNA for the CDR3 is TGTGCCAGCCACGGGGAGCTGTTTTTT. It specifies CASHGELFF.

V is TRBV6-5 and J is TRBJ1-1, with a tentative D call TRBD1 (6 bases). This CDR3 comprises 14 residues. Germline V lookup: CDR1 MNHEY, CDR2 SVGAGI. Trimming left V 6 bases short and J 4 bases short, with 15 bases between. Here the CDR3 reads CASRFSGAGTEAFF. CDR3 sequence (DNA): TGTGCCAGCAGATTTTCAGGGGCGGGCACTGAAGCTTTCTTT.

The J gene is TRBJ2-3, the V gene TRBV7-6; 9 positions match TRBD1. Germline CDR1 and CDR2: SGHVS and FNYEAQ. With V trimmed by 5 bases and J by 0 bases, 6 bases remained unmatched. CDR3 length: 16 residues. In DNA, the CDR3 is TGTGCCAGCAGCGCTAGACAGGGGGAGAGCACAGATACGCAGTATTTT. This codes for CASSARQGESTDTQYF.

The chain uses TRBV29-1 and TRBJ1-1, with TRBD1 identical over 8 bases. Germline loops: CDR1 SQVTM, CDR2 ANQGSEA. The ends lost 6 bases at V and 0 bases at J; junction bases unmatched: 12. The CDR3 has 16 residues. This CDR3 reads CSVRTGLYPVNTEAFF. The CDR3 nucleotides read TGCAGCGTCAGGACAGGGTTATACCCTGTGAACACTGAAGCTTTCTTT.

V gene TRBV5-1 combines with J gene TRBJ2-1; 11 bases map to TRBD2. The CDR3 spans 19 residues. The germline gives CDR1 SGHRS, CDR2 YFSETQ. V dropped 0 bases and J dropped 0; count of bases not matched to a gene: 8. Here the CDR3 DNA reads TGCGCCAGCAGCTTGGGTAGCGGGGGGGCCTTGAGCTCCTACAATGAGCAGTTCTTC. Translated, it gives CASSLGSGGALSSYNEQFF.

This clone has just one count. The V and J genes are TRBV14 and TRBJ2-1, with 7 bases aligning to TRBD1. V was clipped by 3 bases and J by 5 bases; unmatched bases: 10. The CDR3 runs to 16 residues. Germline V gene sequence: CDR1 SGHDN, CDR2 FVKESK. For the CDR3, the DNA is TGTGCCAGCAGCCACCCGGGACAGCGCATGGACAATGAGCAGTTCTTC. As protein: CASSHPGQRMDNEQFF. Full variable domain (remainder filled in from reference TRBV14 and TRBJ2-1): EAGVTQFPSHSVIEKGQTVTLRCDPISGHDNLYWYRRVMGKEIKFLLHFVKESKQDESGMPNNRFLAERTGGTYSTLKVQPAELEDSGVYFCASSHPGQRMDNEQFFGPGTRLTVL.